These 21 T cell receptor beta chains were sequenced from one sample in a study of OX40 agonist ivuxolimab in advanced cancers. The assay was immunoSEQ multiplex PCR, and TCRdb's table has in-frame clones only and misses some. Here the sample spans some 85,000 clones, 70% to 90% being singletons. The source was CD4+ or CD8+ T cells sorted from blood, collected in a trial of the OX40 agonist ivuxolimab. The origin of the receptors is an adult with an advanced solid tumor such as melanoma, head and neck, liver or kidney cancer.

The rearrangement uses TRBV19 and TRBJ2-5; tentatively, D is TRBD1 (5 bases). The CDR3 consists of 15 residues. The V end lost 3 bases, the J end lost 5 bases, and 16 bases lay between the germline ends. The germline V gene has CDR1 LNHDA and CDR2 SQIVND (reference sequence). CDR3 DNA sequence: TGTGCCAGTAGTATCGAGGCCTCCAGGGTTGAGACCCAGTACTTC. Translated, it gives CASSIEASRVETQYF.

The chain employs TRBV7-9 and TRBJ1-1; 7 bases agree with TRBD1. V was clipped by 5 bases and J by 5 bases; unmatched bases: 14. There are 16 residues in the CDR3. In germline, CDR1 is SEHNR, CDR2 FQNEAQ (reference sequence). This CDR3 is CASSQGVTGARTEAFF. CDR3 DNA sequence: TGTGCCAGCAGCCAGGGGGTCACAGGGGCTCGGACTGAAGCTTTCTTT.

The rearrangement joins TRBV4-2 to TRBJ2-7; no clear D. Germline V gives CDR1 LGHNA, CDR2 YNFKEQ. The germline V and J ends were trimmed by 0 bases and 3 bases, with 6 bases remaining between them. CDR3 length: 13 amino acids. This CDR3 is CASSQEASYEQYF. Written as DNA, the CDR3 is TGTGCCAGCAGCCAAGAGGCCAGCTACGAGCAGTACTTC.

The chain employs TRBV6-5 and TRBJ2-1; D possibly matches TRBD1 or TRBD2 (5 bases each). The V gene's germline CDR1 is MNHEY and CDR2 SVGAGI. V lost 2 bases and J 0 bases, leaving 8 bases between the germline ends. The CDR3 is made up of 15 amino acids. CDR3 sequence reads: CASSYGGSSYNEQFF. The CDR3 DNA sequence: TGTGCCAGCAGTTACGGGGGAAGCTCCTACAATGAGCAGTTCTTC.

The V gene is TRBV6-1, the J gene TRBJ2-7, with D tentatively TRBD2 (5 bases). The V gene's germline CDR1 is MNHNS and CDR2 SASEGT. There are 12 residues in the CDR3. V lost 5 bases and J lost 9, with 14 bases in between. This chain's CDR3 is CASSLGPRGQYF. CDR3 DNA sequence: TGTGCCAGCAGTTTGGGTCCACGGGGGCAGTACTTC.

The chain combines TRBV19 with TRBJ1-1; TRBD1 matches 9 bases. Germline CDR1 is LNHDA and CDR2 is SQIVND (reference sequence). V dropped 2 bases and J dropped 1; count of bases not matched to a gene: 20. The CDR3 has 21 residues. The CDR3 region is CASSIISHVGDRVRSNTEAFF. CDR3 DNA sequence: TGTGCCAGTAGTATAATTTCTCATGTAGGGGACAGGGTGAGGTCGAACACTGAAGCTTTCTTT.

This clone is a singleton in its sample. The rearrangement links TRBV5-1 to TRBJ2-2; D might be TRBD1 or TRBD2, each matching 5 bases. Trimming left V 6 bases short and J 5 bases short, with 17 bases between. Germline CDR1 and CDR2: SGHRS and YFSETQ. The CDR3 sequence is 15 residues long. CDR3 in DNA: TGCGCCAGCACCGTACTGCCGGGGCAGACCGGGGAGCTGTTTTTT. It translates to CASTVLPGQTGELFF.

The chain uses TRBV30 and TRBJ2-7; 10 bases map to TRBD1. In germline, CDR1 is GTSNPN, CDR2 SVGIG (reference sequence). V was clipped by 4 bases and J by 6 bases; unmatched bases: 3. The CDR3 runs to 12 residues. The CDR3 nucleotides are TGTGCCTGGAACGACAGGGGGCTCGAGCAGTACTTC. Its translation: CAWNDRGLEQYF.

The V call is TRBV19, the J call TRBJ2-7, with TRBD1 identical over 9 bases. Germline trimming cut 6 bases from V and 4 bases from J; bases unmatched to any gene: 25. CDR1 is LNHDA, CDR2 SQIVND, per germline (reference sequence). The CDR3 length is 20 residues. The CDR3 loop reads CASSHRGVRDRATLLYEQYF. The CDR3 DNA sequence: TGTGCCAGTAGCCACCGGGGAGTACGGGACAGGGCCACTCTTCTATACGAGCAGTACTTC.

The rearrangement joins TRBV30 to TRBJ2-3; D uncertain. The CDR3 contains 13 residues. Trimming removed 5 bases from V and 0 bases from J, with 9 bases in between. Germline lookup yields CDR1 GTSNPN and CDR2 SVGIG (reference sequence). CDR3 DNA sequence: TGTGCCTGGGACCCCGGGAGCACAGATACGCAGTATTTT. This codes for CAWDPGSTDTQYF.

This clone has only one observation. CDR3 coding DNA: TGCGCCAGCAGTGACGGGTACACTGAAGCTTTCTTT. This gives the protein CASSDGYTEAFF. The chain employs TRBV10-1 and TRBJ1-1; no clear D. The germline gives CDR1 WNHNN, CDR2 SYGVQD (reference sequence). This CDR3 has 12 amino acids. The germline V and J ends were trimmed by 3 bases and 3 bases, with 5 bases remaining between them.

This chain links TRBV19 with TRBJ2-1; maybe TRBD1 (5 bases). V was trimmed by 1 base and J by 8 bases, leaving 18 bases between them. This CDR3 region has 16 residues. CDR1 is LNHDA, CDR2 SQIVND, per germline (reference sequence). In nucleotides, the CDR3 is TGTGCCAGTAGTATAGGGGAAGGGGCAGGACCGGATGAGCAGTTCTTC. Its protein product is CASSIGEGAGPDEQFF.

This chain links TRBV4-3 with TRBJ1-3, with D perhaps TRBD1 (6 bases). CDR1 and CDR2 (germline): LGHNA, YSLEER. This CDR3 is built from 18 residues. The germline V and J ends were trimmed by 1 base and 0 bases, with 16 bases remaining between them. The CDR3, as DNA: TGCGCCAGCAGCCAAGTAGGGGGAGTGGGGGGCTCTGGAAACACCATATATTTT. This sequence encodes CASSQVGGVGGSGNTIYF.

The chain couples TRBV27 to TRBJ1-2, with 7 positions matching TRBD1. Germline CDR1 MNHEY, CDR2 SMNVEV (reference sequence). CDR3 size: 13 residues. The V and J ends lost 6 bases and 4 bases, in that order; junction bases with no gene match: 5. CDR3 DNA: TGTGCCAGCAGAGGACAGGAGGTCTATGGCTACACCTTC. Translated, it gives CASRGQEVYGYTF.

This sequence joins TRBV19 and TRBJ1-6; TRBD1 matches at 7 bases. V gave up 5 bases and J gave up 11 bases; unmatched junction bases: 9. The CDR3 is 14 amino acids. Germline loops: CDR1 LNHDA, CDR2 SQIVND (reference sequence). The CDR3 DNA is TGTGCCAGTAGTGTTACAGGGGACAATCCACCCCTCCACTTT. Its protein product is CASSVTGDNPPLHF. The variable domain in full, completed from reference TRBV19 and TRBJ1-6, reads DGGITQSPKYLFRKEGQNVTLSCEQNLNHDAMYWYRQDPGQGLRLIYYSQIVNDFQKGDIAEGYSVSREKKESFPLTVTSAQKNPTAFYLCASSVTGDNPPLHFGNGTRLTVT.

The sample holds one count of this clone. The chain couples TRBV11-2 to TRBJ2-1; D possibly matches TRBD1 or TRBD2 (5 bases each). With 4 bases removed from V and 0 bases from J, the gap between germline ends came to 22 bases. CDR3 length equals 19 residues. Germline V CDR1 and CDR2: SGHAT, FQNNGV. This CDR3 is CASSSYRGRKISSYNEQFF. The CDR3 nucleotides are TGTGCCAGCAGCTCCTACCGGGGCCGCAAAATTAGCTCCTACAATGAGCAGTTCTTC.

Only one count was recorded for this clone. The chain carries TRBV5-1 and TRBJ1-2; unclear D gene. This CDR3 contains 16 residues. The germline CDR1 and CDR2 sequences are SGHRS and YFSETQ. V was clipped by 4 bases and J by 3 bases, with 19 bases between them. CDR3 sequence (DNA): TGCGCCAGCAGCGACCAAAGCCAACTCTCTGACTATGGCTACACCTTC. It encodes CASSDQSQLSDYGYTF.

A remark on this clone: One end of the junction is discordant with germline, which a read error may explain. The chain links TRBV2 to TRBJ2-5; D tentatively reads TRBD1 or TRBD2 (6 bases each). The CDR3 sequence is 15 residues long. Germline CDR1 reads SNHLY; CDR2 reads FYNNEI. CDR3 in amino acids: CASSEVEGGAGTQYF. The CDR3 bases are TGTGCCAGCAGCGAAGTTGAGGGGGGTGCGGGGACCCAGTACTTC.

The V and J genes are TRBV18 and TRBJ1-1, with TRBD1 as a possible D gene (5 bases). The germline V and J ends were trimmed by 7 bases and 6 bases, with 15 bases remaining between them. The germline V gene encodes CDR1 KGHSH and CDR2 LQKENI. The CDR3 contains 13 residues. CDR3 bases: TGTGCCAGCTGGCCGGGGGAGGGCTCTGAAGCTTTCTTT. This gives the protein CASWPGEGSEAFF.

The chain has TRBV19 and TRBJ1-6; no definite D call. The germline CDR1 and CDR2 sequences are LNHDA and SQIVND (reference sequence). The CDR3 is 16 amino acids. The ends were cut back, 3 bases at V and 2 bases at J, with 11 bases in the middle. CDR3 coding DNA: TGTGCCAGTAGTATGTGGGGAAATGCCTATAATTCACCCCTCCACTTT. It encodes CASSMWGNAYNSPLHF.

The V gene is TRBV10-2, the J gene TRBJ1-2; unclear D gene. Per germline, CDR1 WSHSY and CDR2 SAAADI. The CDR3 is 13 residues long. Between the trimmed V and J ends, which lost 2 bases and 5 bases, there was a span of 9 bases. CDR3: CASSERTDYGYTF. The CDR3 DNA sequence: TGCGCCAGCAGTGAGCGGACGGATTATGGCTACACCTTC.